One sample yielded the 24 T cell receptor beta chains listed below, sequenced in a study of T and B cells in COVID-19 patients. From blood, about 250-500 ng of genomic DNA served as TRB template. BIOMED2 TRB-A/B primer pools were used in multiplex TRB PCR. A single record per CDR3 protein comes from TCRdb applying MiXCR to the multiplex PCR reads. In the table there are about 3,600 distinct CDR3 sequences, under 30% of which are singletons. Sequenced: blood. These receptor sequences come from a human donor with active COVID-19.

This clonotype has a single count. A much more abundant neighbour one base away suggests this may be a read error. V is TRBV6-2 or TRBV6-3 and J is TRBJ2-7, with D tentatively TRBD1 (6 bases). Germline CDR1 is MNHEY and CDR2 is SVGEGT. The CDR3 has 14 residues. V was pared by 1 base and J by 5 bases, with 12 bases between. The CDR3 sequence is CASSYWGRENEQYF. The CDR3 DNA reads as TGTGCCAGCAGTTACTGGGGGCGCGAAAACGAGCAGTACTTC.

This clonotype is large (0.1 to 1%) within its sample. The chain combines TRBV19 with TRBJ2-7; tentatively, D is TRBD1 (6 bases). The germline V gene encodes CDR1 LNHDA and CDR2 SQIVND (reference sequence). CDR3 length: 14 amino acids. The V end lost 3 bases, the J end lost 7 bases, and 16 bases lay between the germline ends. The CDR3 DNA follows: TGTGCCAGTAGTATCGGAGACCGACAGGCAGAGCAGTACTTC. It specifies CASSIGDRQAEQYF.

J is TRBJ2-4 and V is TRBV7-2; unclear D gene. The CDR3 runs 15 residues. Germline V gives CDR1 SGHTA, CDR2 FQGNSA. The V end lost 1 base, the J end lost 5 bases, and 12 bases lay between the germline ends. CDR3 in DNA: TGTGCCAGCAGCTTAGACTCCCGTTCGGAAAACATTCAGTACTTC. It specifies CASSLDSRSENIQYF.

V and J are TRBV7-2 and TRBJ2-7, with D possibly TRBD2 on 6 matching bases. From germline, CDR1 is SGHTA and CDR2 FQGNSA. Trimming pared 4 bases from V and 7 bases from J, leaving 8 bases between. The CDR3 has 11 residues. The CDR3 region is CASSSGREQYF. CDR3 nucleotide sequence: TGTGCCAGCAGCTCTGGGAGGGAGCAGTACTTC.

The CDR3 sequence: CASRRRSGGSYNEQFF. Written as DNA, the CDR3 is TGCGCCAGCCGCCGTAGATCGGGAGGCTCCTACAATGAGCAGTTCTTC. V is TRBV5-1 and J is TRBJ2-1; 7 bases are a match to TRBD2. Germline V gives CDR1 SGHRS, CDR2 YFSETQ. The J segment lost 0 bases and the V segment lost 7 bases, leaving 10 bases of the junction unmatched. The CDR3 sequence is 16 residues long.

This chain uses TRBV7-2 with TRBJ2-2, with D perhaps TRBD2 (6 bases). Germline-derived CDR1 and CDR2 are SGHTA and FQGNSA. The CDR3 extends over 16 amino acids. V was cut by 5 bases and J by 2 bases, with 15 bases left in between. The CDR3 region has the DNA TGTGCCAGCAGCCCGAGCGTACTAGCAAACACCGGGGAGCTGTTTTTT. Protein sequence: CASSPSVLANTGELFF.

The J gene is TRBJ2-1, the V gene TRBV24-1; 11 bases agree with TRBD2. The CDR3 covers 16 residues. V lost 4 bases and J lost 3; bases outside the gene matches: 4. Germline lookup yields CDR1 KGHDR and CDR2 SFDVKD. The CDR3 region has the DNA TGTGCCACCAGTGACAAGGGACTAGCGGTCTACAATGAGCAGTTCTTC. Translation: CATSDKGLAVYNEQFF.

This clonotype has a handful of counts. The rearrangement joins TRBV6-2 or TRBV6-3 to TRBJ2-7, with 10 nucleotides matching TRBD2. Germline V gene data show CDR1 as MNHEY and CDR2 as SVGEGT. V shed 5 bases, J shed 7 bases, and the junction held 8 bases outside the gene matches. This CDR3 is 14 amino acids long. The chain's CDR3 is CASSRTSGFGEQYF. The CDR3 DNA reads TGTGCCAGCAGTCGGACTAGCGGCTTTGGGGAGCAGTACTTC.

This clonotype came up a few times. The chain carries TRBV5-1 and TRBJ1-1; D may be TRBD1 (6 bases). Germline loops: CDR1 SGHRS, CDR2 YFSETQ. V lost 4 bases to trimming and J lost 4 bases, with 20 bases between them. This CDR3 contains 16 residues. The CDR3 loop reads CASSTGQSQTFTEAFF. The CDR3 region has the DNA TGCGCCAGCAGCACCGGACAGAGCCAAACTTTCACTGAAGCTTTCTTT.

This clonotype qualifies as medium-sized (0.01 to 0.1%). This chain connects TRBV30 to TRBJ2-1; D perhaps matches TRBD1 (7 bases). Germline lookup yields CDR1 GTSNPN and CDR2 SVGIG (reference sequence). The CDR3 spans 16 residues. Between the trimmed V and J ends, which lost 2 bases and 0 bases, there was a span of 14 bases. DNA for the CDR3: TGTGCCTGGAGTTCAGGGGGGCTCAGCTCCTACAATGAGCAGTTCTTC. It yields the protein CAWSSGGLSSYNEQFF.

V and J are TRBV2 and TRBJ2-2; D gene unclear. From germline, CDR1 is SNHLY and CDR2 FYNNEI. The V gene lost 3 bases and the J gene lost 3 bases, with 11 bases spanning the gap. The CDR3 spans 15 residues. This CDR3 is CASSEMQWDTGELFF. In nucleotides, the CDR3 is TGTGCCAGCAGTGAGATGCAGTGGGACACCGGGGAGCTGTTTTTT.

With regard to this clonotype: Germline is not matched at one junction end, which may reflect a read error. The chain recombines TRBV19 with TRBJ2-7; the match to TRBD2 covers 14 bases. The CDR3 consists of 16 residues. CDR1 and CDR2 from the germline V gene are LNHDA and SQIVND (reference sequence). In nucleotides, the CDR3 is TGTGCCAGTAGTGGGGGACTAGCGGGAGCTCTCTACAATGAGCAGTTC. Translating gives CASSGGLAGALYNEQF.

This clonotype qualifies as large. The CDR3 is CASSGGLAGALYNEQFF. As DNA, the CDR3 is TGTGCCAGTAGTGGGGGACTAGCGGGAGCTCTCTACAATGAGCAGTTCTTC. V and J are TRBV19 and TRBJ2-1, with 14 bases identical to TRBD2. V shed 5 bases and J 3 bases; nucleotides not matched to a gene: 6. CDR3 length: 17 residues. The V gene's germline CDR1 is LNHDA and CDR2 SQIVND (reference sequence). Variable domain in full (rest from reference TRBV19 and TRBJ2-1): DGGITQSPKYLFRKEGQNVTLSCEQNLNHDAMYWYRQDPGQGLRLIYYSQIVNDFQKGDIAEGYSVSREKKESFPLTVTSAQKNPTAFYLCASSGGLAGALYNEQFFGPGTRLTVL.

Sample share makes this clonotype medium-sized. The V and J genes are TRBV19 and TRBJ2-7, with 12 nucleotides matching TRBD2. In germline, CDR1 is LNHDA, CDR2 SQIVND (reference sequence). J was trimmed by 2 bases and V by 2 bases; bases with no gene match: 7. The CDR3 has 17 residues. The CDR3, as DNA: TGTGCCAGTAGTATATCTGGACTAGCGGGGAGTGCCTACGAGCAGTACTTC. Encoded protein: CASSISGLAGSAYEQYF.

V gene TRBV20-1 combines with J gene TRBJ1-5; 7 bases fit TRBD1. The CDR3 extends over 15 amino acids. Unmatched junction bases numbered 5, after V lost 3 bases and J lost 0 bases. Germline CDR1 and CDR2: DFQATT and SNEGSKA (reference sequence). The DNA for the CDR3 is TGCAGTGCTAGGCCCACAGGGGATAGCAATCAGCCCCAGCATTTT. Translated: CSARPTGDSNQPQHF.

This chain links TRBV6-5 with TRBJ2-3, with TRBD2 matching over 8 bases. Germline CDR1 reads MNHEY; CDR2 reads SVGAGI. The CDR3 has 16 residues. The ends lost 6 bases at V and 0 bases at J; junction bases unmatched: 8. CDR3 DNA sequence: TGTGCCAGCAGCGGGGGGGGACTAGGGAGCACAGATACGCAGTATTTT. This translates into CASSGGGLGSTDTQYF.

This chain uses TRBV5-4 with TRBJ2-1, with D perhaps matching TRBD2 (6 bases). Germline loops: CDR1 SGHNT, CDR2 YYREEE (reference sequence). Trimming took 3 bases from V and 12 from J, leaving 10 bases between them. The CDR3 is made up of 11 amino acids. The CDR3 region has the DNA TGTGCCAGCAGCTCGGGACTGGGGCAGTTCTTC. Translating gives CASSSGLGQFF.

This clonotype is large by share. The chain couples TRBV29-1 to TRBJ2-2; weak D call: TRBD2 (6 bases). CDR1 and CDR2 from the germline V gene are SQVTM and ANQGSEA. The V and J ends lost 6 bases and 2 bases respectively, with 10 bases between them. The CDR3 is 13 residues long. CDR3 protein: CSVRRGNTGELFF. The CDR3 nucleotides read TGCAGCGTCAGGCGGGGCAACACCGGGGAGCTGTTTTTT.

Sample share makes this clonotype medium-sized. The chain has TRBV10-3 and TRBJ2-3, with D perhaps TRBD1 (6 bases). The CDR3 spans 12 residues. CDR1 ENHRY and CDR2 SYGVKD come from the germline V gene. The V gene lost 8 bases and the J gene lost 6 bases, with 12 bases spanning the gap. This chain's CDR3 is CAIEAGVDTQYF. CDR3 bases: TGTGCCATCGAGGCAGGGGTGGATACGCAGTATTTT.

The chain joins TRBV4-1 to TRBJ2-7, with 7 bases aligning to TRBD1. CDR3 length: 14 amino acids. V was pared by 6 bases and J by 2 bases, with 7 bases of the junction left unmatched. The germline V gene encodes CDR1 MGHRA and CDR2 YSYEKL. CDR3 sequence: CASSRVGTAYEQYF. The CDR3 DNA follows: TGCGCCAGCAGTAGAGTTGGGACAGCCTACGAGCAGTACTTC.

This clonotype ranks as large. V usage is TRBV29-1 and J usage is TRBJ2-3; D uncertain. V lost 4 bases and J lost 0, with 8 bases in between. The CDR3 is 13 residues long. CDR1 and CDR2 (germline): SQVTM, ANQGSEA. In DNA form, the CDR3 reads TGCAGCGTTGGACAACTCAGCACAGATACGCAGTATTTT. It translates to CSVGQLSTDTQYF.

This clonotype was seen a few times. The rearrangement links TRBV28 to TRBJ2-1, with D possibly being TRBD1 (6 bases). This CDR3 has 15 amino acids. V was cut by 4 bases and J by 7 bases, with 17 bases left in between. Germline V lookup: CDR1 MDHEN, CDR2 SYDVKM. The CDR3 DNA reads TGTGCCAGCAGTTCCACAGGGTTGGTAAGGAATGAGCAGTTCTTC. This encodes CASSSTGLVRNEQFF.

The gene calls are TRBV4-3 and TRBJ2-3, with a possible D match to TRBD1 (5 bases). Germline V gives CDR1 LGHNA, CDR2 YSLEER. V dropped 4 bases and J dropped 3 bases, with 8 bases sitting between them. The length of the CDR3 is 13 residues. As DNA, the CDR3 is TGCGCCAGCAGCCCCTCAGGGACAGATACGCAGTATTTT. Encoded protein: CASSPSGTDTQYF.

This clonotype qualifies as medium-sized. The chain links TRBV19 to TRBJ2-3; no reliable D call. The CDR3 totals 12 residues. Per the germline V gene, CDR1 is LNHDA and CDR2 is SQIVND (reference sequence). V was clipped by 6 bases and J by 1 base, with 5 bases between them. Here the CDR3 reads CASSPGTDTQYF. For the CDR3, the DNA is TGTGCCAGTAGCCCGGGCACAGATACGCAGTATTTT.